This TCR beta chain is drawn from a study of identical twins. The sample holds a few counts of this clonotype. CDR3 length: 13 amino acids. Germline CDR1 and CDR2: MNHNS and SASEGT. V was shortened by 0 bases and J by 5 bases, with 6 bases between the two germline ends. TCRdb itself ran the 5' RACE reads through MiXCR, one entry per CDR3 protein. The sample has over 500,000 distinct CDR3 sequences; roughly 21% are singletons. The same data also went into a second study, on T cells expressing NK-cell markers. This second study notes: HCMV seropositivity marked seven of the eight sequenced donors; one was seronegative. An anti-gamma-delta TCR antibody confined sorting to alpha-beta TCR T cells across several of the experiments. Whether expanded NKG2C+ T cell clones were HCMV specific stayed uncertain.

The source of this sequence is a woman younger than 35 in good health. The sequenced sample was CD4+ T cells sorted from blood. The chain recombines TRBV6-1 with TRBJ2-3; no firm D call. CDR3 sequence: CASSEAPRDTQYF. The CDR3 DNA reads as TGTGCCAGCAGTGAAGCGCCGCGAGATACGCAGTATTTT.